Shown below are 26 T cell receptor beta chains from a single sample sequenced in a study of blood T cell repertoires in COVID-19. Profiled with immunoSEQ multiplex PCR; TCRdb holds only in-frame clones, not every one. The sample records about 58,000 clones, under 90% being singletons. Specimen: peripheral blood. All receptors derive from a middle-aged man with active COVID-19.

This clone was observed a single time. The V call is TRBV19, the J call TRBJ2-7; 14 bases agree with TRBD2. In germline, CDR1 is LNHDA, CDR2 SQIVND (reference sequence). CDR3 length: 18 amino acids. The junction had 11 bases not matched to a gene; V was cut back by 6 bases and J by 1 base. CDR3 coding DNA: TGTGCCAGTAGAAGAAAGGGACTAGCGGGAGATTCATCCTACGAGCAGTACTTC. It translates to CASRRKGLAGDSSYEQYF.

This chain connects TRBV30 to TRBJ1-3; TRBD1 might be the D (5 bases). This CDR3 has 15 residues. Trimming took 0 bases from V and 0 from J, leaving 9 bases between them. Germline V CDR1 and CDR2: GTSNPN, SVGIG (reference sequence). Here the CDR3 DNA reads TGTGCCTGGAGTGTAGGCAGGGCCTCTGGAAACACCATATATTTT. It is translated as CAWSVGRASGNTIYF.

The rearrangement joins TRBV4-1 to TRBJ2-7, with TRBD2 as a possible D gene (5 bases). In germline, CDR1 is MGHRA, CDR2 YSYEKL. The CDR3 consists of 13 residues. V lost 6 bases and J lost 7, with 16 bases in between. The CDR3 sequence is CASSRDLFGEQYF. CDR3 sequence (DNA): TGCGCCAGCAGTCGGGATTTGTTCGGGGAGCAGTACTTC.

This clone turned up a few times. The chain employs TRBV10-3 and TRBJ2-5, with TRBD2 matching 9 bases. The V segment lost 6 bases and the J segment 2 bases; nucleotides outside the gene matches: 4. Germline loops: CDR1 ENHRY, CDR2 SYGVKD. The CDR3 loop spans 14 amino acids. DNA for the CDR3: TGTGCCATCAGGGCTAGCGGGGATCAAGAGACCCAGTACTTC. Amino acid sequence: CAIRASGDQETQYF.

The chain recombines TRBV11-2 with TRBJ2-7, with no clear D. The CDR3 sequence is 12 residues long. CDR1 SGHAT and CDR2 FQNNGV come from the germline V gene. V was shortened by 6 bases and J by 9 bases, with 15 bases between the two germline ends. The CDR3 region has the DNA TGTGCCAGCAGTTCGGGTGGTTTGGGGCAGTACTTC. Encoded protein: CASSSGGLGQYF.

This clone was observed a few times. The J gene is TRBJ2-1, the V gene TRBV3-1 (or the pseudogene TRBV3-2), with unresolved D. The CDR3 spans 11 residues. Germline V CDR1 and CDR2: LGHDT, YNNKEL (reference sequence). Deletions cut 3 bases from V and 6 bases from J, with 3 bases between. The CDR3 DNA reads TGTGCCAGCAGCCACATCAATGAGCAGTTCTTC. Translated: CASSHINEQFF.

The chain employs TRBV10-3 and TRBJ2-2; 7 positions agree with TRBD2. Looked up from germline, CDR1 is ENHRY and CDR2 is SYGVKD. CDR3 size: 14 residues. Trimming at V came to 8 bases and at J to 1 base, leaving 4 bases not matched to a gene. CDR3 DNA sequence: TGTGCCATCGGGGGGGAGAGGAACACCGGGGAGCTGTTTTTT. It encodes CAIGGERNTGELFF.

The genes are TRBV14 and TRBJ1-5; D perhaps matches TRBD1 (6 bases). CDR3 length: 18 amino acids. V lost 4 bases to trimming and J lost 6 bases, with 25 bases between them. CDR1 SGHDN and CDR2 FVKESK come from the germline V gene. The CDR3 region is CASSPTTSGQSQGQPQHF. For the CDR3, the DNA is TGTGCCAGCAGCCCCACTACATCTGGACAGTCCCAGGGTCAGCCCCAGCATTTT.

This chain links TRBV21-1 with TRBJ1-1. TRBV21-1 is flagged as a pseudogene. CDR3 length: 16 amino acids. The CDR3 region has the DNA TGTGCCAGCAGTTCCGGACTGGCATACATGAACACTGAAGCTTTCTTT. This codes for CASSSGLAYMNTEAFF.

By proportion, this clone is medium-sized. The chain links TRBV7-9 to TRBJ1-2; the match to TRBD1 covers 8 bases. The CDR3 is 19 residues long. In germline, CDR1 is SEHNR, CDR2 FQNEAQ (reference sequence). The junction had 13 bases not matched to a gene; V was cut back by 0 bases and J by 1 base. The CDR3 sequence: CASSLAGQDRVTYNYGYTF. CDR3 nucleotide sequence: TGTGCCAGCAGCTTAGCAGGCCAGGACAGGGTCACCTATAACTATGGCTACACCTTC. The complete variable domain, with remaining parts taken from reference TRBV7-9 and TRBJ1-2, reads DTGVSQNPRHKITKRGQNVTFRCDPISEHNRLYWYRQTLGQGPEFLTYFQNEAQLEKSRLLSDRFSAERPKGSFSTLEIQRTEQGDSAMYLCASSLAGQDRVTYNYGYTFGSGTRLTVV.

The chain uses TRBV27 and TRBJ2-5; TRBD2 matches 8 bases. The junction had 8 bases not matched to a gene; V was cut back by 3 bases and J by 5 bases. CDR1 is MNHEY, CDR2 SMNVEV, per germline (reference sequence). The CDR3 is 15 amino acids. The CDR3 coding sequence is TGTGCCAGCAGTTTCCAACTAGCGGACGAGGAGACCCAGTACTTC. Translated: CASSFQLADEETQYF.

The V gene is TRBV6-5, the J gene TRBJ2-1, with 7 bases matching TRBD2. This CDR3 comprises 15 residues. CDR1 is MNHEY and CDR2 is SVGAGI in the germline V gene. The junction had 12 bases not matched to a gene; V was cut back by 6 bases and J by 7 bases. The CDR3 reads CASSSAPRERNEQFF. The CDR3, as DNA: TGTGCCAGCAGCTCTGCGCCGCGGGAGCGGAATGAGCAGTTCTTC.

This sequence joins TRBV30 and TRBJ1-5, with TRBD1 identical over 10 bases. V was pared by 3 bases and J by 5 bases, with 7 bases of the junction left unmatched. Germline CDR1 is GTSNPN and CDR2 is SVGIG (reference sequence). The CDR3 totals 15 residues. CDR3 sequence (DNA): TGTGCCTGGAGCGGACAGGGGGGAGGAGATCAGCCCCAGCATTTT. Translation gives CAWSGQGGGDQPQHF.

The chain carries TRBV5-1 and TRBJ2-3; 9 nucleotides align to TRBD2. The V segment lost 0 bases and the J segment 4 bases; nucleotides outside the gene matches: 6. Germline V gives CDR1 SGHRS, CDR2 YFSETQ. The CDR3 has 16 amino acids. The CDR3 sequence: CASSLVVAGEADTQYF. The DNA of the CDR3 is TGCGCCAGCAGCTTGGTGGTAGCGGGAGAGGCAGATACGCAGTATTTT.

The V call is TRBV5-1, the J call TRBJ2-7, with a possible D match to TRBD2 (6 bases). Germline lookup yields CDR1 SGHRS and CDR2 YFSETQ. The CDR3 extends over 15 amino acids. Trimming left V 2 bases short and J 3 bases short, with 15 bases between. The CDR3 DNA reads TGCGCCAGCAGCTTCCGGGAACTAGCAGGCTACGAGCAGTACTTC. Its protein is CASSFRELAGYEQYF.

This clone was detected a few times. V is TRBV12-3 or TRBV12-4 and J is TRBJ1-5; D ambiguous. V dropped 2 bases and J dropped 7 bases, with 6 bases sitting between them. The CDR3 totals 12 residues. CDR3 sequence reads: CASSLRGQPQHF. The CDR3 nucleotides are TGTGCCAGCAGTTTAAGAGGGCAGCCCCAGCATTTT.

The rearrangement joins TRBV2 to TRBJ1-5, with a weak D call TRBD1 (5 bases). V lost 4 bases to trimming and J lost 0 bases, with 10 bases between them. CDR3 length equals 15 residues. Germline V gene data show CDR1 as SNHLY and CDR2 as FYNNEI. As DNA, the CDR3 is TGTGCCAGCAGTGTTGGGACTATTAGCAATCAGCCCCAGCATTTT. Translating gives CASSVGTISNQPQHF.

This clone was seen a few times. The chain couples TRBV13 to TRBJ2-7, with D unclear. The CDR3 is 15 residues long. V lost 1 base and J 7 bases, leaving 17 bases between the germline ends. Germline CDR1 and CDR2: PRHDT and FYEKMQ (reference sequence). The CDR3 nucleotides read TGTGCCAGCAGCTTAGATCTGAGGCGATTTCGGGAGCAGTACTTC. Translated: CASSLDLRRFREQYF.

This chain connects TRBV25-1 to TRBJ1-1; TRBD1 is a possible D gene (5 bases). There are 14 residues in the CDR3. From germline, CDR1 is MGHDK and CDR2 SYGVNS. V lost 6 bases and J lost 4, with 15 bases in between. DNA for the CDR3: TGTGCCAGCAGGGGGCCATTCAAGGGCACTGAAGCTTTCTTT. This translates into CASRGPFKGTEAFF.

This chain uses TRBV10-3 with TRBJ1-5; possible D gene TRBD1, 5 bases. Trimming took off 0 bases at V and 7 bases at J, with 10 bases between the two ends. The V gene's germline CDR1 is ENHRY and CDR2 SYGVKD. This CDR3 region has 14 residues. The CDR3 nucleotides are TGTGCCATCAGTGAGTCGGGGGGGTTACAGCCCCAGCATTTT. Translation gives CAISESGGLQPQHF.

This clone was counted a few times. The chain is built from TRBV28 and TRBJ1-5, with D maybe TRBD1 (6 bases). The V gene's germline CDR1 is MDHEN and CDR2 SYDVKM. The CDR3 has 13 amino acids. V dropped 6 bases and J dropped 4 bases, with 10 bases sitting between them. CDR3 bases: TGTGCCAGCAGCACTGGACAGAATCAGCCCCAGCATTTT. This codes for CASSTGQNQPQHF.

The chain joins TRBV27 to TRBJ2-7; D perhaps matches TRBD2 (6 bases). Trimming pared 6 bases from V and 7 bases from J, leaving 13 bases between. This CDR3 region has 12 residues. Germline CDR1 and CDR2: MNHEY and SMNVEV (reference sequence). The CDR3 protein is CASRYSGGEQYF. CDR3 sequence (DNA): TGTGCCAGCAGGTACTCTGGAGGGGAGCAGTACTTC.

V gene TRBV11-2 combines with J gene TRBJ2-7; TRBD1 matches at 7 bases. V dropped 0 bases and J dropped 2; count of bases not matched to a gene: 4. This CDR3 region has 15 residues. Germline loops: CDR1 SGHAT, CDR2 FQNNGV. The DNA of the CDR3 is TGTGCCAGCAGCTTAGATGAAGGGGGCGCCTACGAGCAGTACTTC. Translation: CASSLDEGGAYEQYF. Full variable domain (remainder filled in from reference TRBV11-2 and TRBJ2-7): EAGVAQSPRYKIIEKRQSVAFWCNPISGHATLYWYQQILGQGPKLLIQFQNNGVVDDSQLPKDRFSAERLKGVDSTLKIQPAKLEDSAVYLCASSLDEGGAYEQYFGPGTRLTVT.

CDR3 protein: CASSLDPGGSTDTQYF. The CDR3 region has the DNA TGTGCCAGCAGCTTAGATCCCGGCGGGTCCACAGATACGCAGTATTTT. The chain combines TRBV11-2 with TRBJ2-3, with D perhaps TRBD2 (5 bases). This CDR3 is built from 16 residues. The germline gives CDR1 SGHAT, CDR2 FQNNGV. Trimming took 0 bases from V and 2 from J, leaving 12 bases between them. The full variable domain, in which reference TRBV11-2 and TRBJ2-3 provide the parts outside the CDR3, is EAGVAQSPRYKIIEKRQSVAFWCNPISGHATLYWYQQILGQGPKLLIQFQNNGVVDDSQLPKDRFSAERLKGVDSTLKIQPAKLEDSAVYLCASSLDPGGSTDTQYFGPGTRLTVL.

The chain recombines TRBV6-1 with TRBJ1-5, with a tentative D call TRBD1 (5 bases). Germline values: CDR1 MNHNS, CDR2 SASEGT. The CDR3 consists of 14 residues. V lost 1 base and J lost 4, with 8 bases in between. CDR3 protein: CASSEVGGNQPQHF. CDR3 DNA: TGTGCCAGCAGTGAAGTCGGGGGAAATCAGCCCCAGCATTTT.

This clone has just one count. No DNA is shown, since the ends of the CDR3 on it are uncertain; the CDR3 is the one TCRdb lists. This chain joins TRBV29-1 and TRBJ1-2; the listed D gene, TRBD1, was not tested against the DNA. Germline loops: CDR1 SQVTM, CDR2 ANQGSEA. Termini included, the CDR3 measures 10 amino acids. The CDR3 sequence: CSVVGTGAYF.